The source of this T cell receptor beta chain is a study of type 1 regulatory T cells. Study at large: T-allo10 is an in vitro-generated, Tr1-enriched CD4 T cell product specific for alloantigen. Study observations and caveats: Compared with non-Tr1 cells, Tr1 cells showed a narrower TCR repertoire.

TCRdb itself ran the reads through MiXCR, one entry per CDR3 protein. The table lists about 60,000 distinct CDR3 sequences, around 49% of them singletons. This clonotype occurred a few times. The antigen is unknown. The CDR3 length is 15 residues. Losses at the gene ends were 5 bases for V and 6 bases for J; bases not matched to a gene: 10. Germline-derived CDR1 and CDR2 are MNHEY and SVGEGT. This sequence was found in a human donor in good health. This sequence joins TRBV6-2 or TRBV6-3 and TRBJ2-1; 7 bases align to TRBD2. Sequenced material: cultured non-Tr1 T cells, either the whole culture or a sorted T cell fraction (not recorded which). This CDR3 is CASSHPGGGINEQFF. CDR3 bases: TGTGCCAGCAGTCACCCGGGGGGTGGGATCAATGAGCAGTTCTTC.